These T cell receptor beta chains were read from a single sample in a study of blood T cell repertoires in COVID-19. The table came from immunoSEQ multiplex PCR; TCRdb's copy has only in-frame clones and leaves some out. This repertoire shows fewer than 75,000 clones, just over 85% found once; its top ten account for 6.9%. Sequencing was done on a sample of peripheral blood. The receptors were sampled from a man aged 45-65 years with active COVID-19. Both conserved end residues are part of each CDR3.

TRBJ1-5	TRBV12-3/TRBV12-4	CASSLGVQPQHF
TRBJ2-1	TRBV11-1	CASSSRDRSYNEQFF
TRBJ1-1	TRBV19	CASSIQGGVTNTEAFF
TRBJ2-3	TRBV18	CASSLPSGVADTQYF
TRBJ1-5	TRBV13	CASSSRNQPQHF
TRBJ1-3	TRBV3-1/TRBV3-2	CASSQERPGSIYF
TRBJ2-3	TRBV11-1	CASSLGGRGFTDTQYF
TRBJ1-5	TRBV3-1/TRBV3-2	CASSQGDRRYSNQPQHF
TRBJ1-6	TRBV6-1	CASSEVLSGSDSPLHF
TRBJ2-1	TRBV29-1	CSVSTRTSGPNEQFF
TRBJ2-1	TRBV4-2	CASSQDYTSGRANEQFF
TRBJ2-2	TRBV5-1	CASSFLGTGGTGELFF
TRBJ2-3	TRBV4-2	CASSAGLADSDTQYF
TRBJ2-7	TRBV4-2	CASSQDKGTSGEQYF
TRBJ1-1	TRBV6-5	CASSSHNTVAGAFF
TRBJ2-3	TRBV10-3	CAISELASGSQLDTQYF
TRBJ1-1	TRBV18	CASSPMVGLVGTTEAFF
TRBJ2-5	TRBV29-1	CSVEEGTQETQYF
TRBJ2-1	TRBV18	CASSNLAGEGEQFF
TRBJ2-1	TRBV14	CASSRGQSSYNEQFF
TRBJ1-1	TRBV23-1	CASSYNGTVFRGLKENTEAFF
TRBJ2-5	TRBV5-1	CASSPLDNPQGTQYF
TRBJ2-2	TRBV5-6	CASSLLIQVYTGELFF
TRBJ2-6	TRBV3-1/TRBV3-2	CASSQRGTTGGGRANVLTF
TRBJ1-2	TRBV10-3	CAIRGGTAQTGYTF
TRBJ2-2	TRBV7-9	CAGRTSGGTGELFF
TRBJ2-1	TRBV29-1	CSVLTSGRDNEQFF
TRBJ1-5	TRBV6-5	CASTPGYSNQPQHF
TRBJ2-2	TRBV7-7	CASSLGPGINTGELFF
TRBJ1-1	TRBV11-1	CASRRETANTEAFF
TRBJ1-3	TRBV3-1/TRBV3-2	CASSQEGGGSGNTIYF
TRBJ2-3	TRBV11-1	CASSSLGQPTDTQYF
TRBJ2-1	TRBV19	CASKSDRGDVNEQFF
TRBJ2-7	TRBV5-4	CASSPPGQGAYEQYF
TRBJ2-1	TRBV9	CASSAETGLGGDEQFF
TRBJ1-2	TRBV24-1	CATSDGDRGMYGYTF
TRBJ1-1	TRBV7-9	CASSSSLGDTEAFF
TRBJ1-4	TRBV6-5	CASEQGTTNEKLFF
TRBJ1-2	TRBV10-3	CAISEHRGNGYTF
TRBJ1-2	TRBV4-1	CASSQPGQPNYGYTF
TRBJ2-2	TRBV30	CAWSVRGFTGELFF
TRBJ2-5	TRBV30	CAWGRNGGETQYF
TRBJ2-2	TRBV5-1	CASSRGQVGDTGELFF
TRBJ2-5	TRBV12-3/TRBV12-4	CASSLARLGTQYF
TRBJ2-5	TRBV7-2	CASSLATGGGKTQYF
TRBJ2-1	TRBV18	CASSPSSGRVGEQFF
TRBJ1-4	TRBV12-3/TRBV12-4	CASSFGGNEKLFF
TRBJ2-7	TRBV19	CASSITRGAGPYEQYF
TRBJ1-3	TRBV30	CAWSFSSGNTIYF
TRBJ1-2	TRBV6-5	CASSYLTGGVGYTF